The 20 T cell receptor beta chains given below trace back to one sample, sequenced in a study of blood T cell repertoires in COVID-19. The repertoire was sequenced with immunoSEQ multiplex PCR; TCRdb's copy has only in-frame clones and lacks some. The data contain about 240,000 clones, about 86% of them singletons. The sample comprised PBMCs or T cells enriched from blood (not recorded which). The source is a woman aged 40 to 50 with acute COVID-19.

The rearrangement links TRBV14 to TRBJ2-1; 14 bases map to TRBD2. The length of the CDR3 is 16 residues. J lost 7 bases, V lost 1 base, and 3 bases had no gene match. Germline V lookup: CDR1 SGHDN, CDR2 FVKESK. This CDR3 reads CASSQVGTSGRNEQFF. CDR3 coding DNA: TGTGCCAGCAGCCAAGTGGGGACTAGCGGGAGAAATGAGCAGTTCTTC.

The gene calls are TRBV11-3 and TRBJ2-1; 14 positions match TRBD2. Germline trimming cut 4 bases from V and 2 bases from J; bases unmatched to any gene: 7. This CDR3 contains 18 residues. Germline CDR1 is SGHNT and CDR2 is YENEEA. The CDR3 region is CASSSTSGRVRAYNEQFF. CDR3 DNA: TGTGCCAGCAGCTCGACTAGCGGGAGGGTTCGCGCCTACAATGAGCAGTTCTTC. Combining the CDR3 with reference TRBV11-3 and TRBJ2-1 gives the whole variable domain EAGVVQSPRYKIIEKKQPVAFWCNPISGHNTLYWYLQNLGQGPELLIRYENEEAVDDSQLPKDRFSAERLKGVDSTLKIQPAELGDSAVYLCASSSTSGRVRAYNEQFFGPGTRLTVL.

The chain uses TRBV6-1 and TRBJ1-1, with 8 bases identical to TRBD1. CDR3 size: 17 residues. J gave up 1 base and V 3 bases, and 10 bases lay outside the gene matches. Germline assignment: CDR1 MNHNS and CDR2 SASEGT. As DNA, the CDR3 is TGTGCCAGCAGTGAGAGTTGGGCAGGGGGCGGGAACACTGAAGCTTTCTTT. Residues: CASSESWAGGGNTEAFF.

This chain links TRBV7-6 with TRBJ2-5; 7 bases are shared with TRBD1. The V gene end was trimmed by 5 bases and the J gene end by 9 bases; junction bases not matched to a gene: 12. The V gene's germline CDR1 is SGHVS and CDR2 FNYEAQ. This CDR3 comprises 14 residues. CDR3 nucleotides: TGTGCCAGCAGCCTAAGGACAGGCTCTAGGGCCCAGTACTTC. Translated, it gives CASSLRTGSRAQYF.

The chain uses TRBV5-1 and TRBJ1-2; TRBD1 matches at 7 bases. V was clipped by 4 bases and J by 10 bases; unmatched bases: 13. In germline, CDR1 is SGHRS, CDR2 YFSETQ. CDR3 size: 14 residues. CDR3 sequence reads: CASSASSGQTVYTF. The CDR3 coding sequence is TGCGCCAGCAGCGCATCCTCGGGACAGACTGTCTACACCTTC.

Written as DNA, the CDR3 is TGTGCCTGGACTCTAGGGGGTACTGAAGCTTTCTTT. It is translated as CAWTLGGTEAFF. The chain uses TRBV30 and TRBJ1-1; D might be TRBD1 (6 bases). This CDR3 region has 12 residues. The ends were cut back, 4 bases at V and 5 bases at J, with 11 bases in the middle. The germline gives CDR1 GTSNPN, CDR2 SVGIG (reference sequence). The variable domain in full, completed from reference TRBV30 and TRBJ1-1, reads SQTIHQWPATLVQPVGSPLSLECTVEGTSNPNLYWYRQAAGRGLQLLFYSVGIGQISSEVPQNLSASRPQDRQFILSSKKLLLSDSGFYLCAWTLGGTEAFFGQGTRLTVV.

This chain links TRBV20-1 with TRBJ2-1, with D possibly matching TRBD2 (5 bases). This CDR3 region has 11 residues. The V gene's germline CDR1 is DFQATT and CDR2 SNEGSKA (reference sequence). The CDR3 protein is CRAGGLNEQFF. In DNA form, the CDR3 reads TGCAGGGCCGGAGGTTTGAATGAGCAGTTCTTC.

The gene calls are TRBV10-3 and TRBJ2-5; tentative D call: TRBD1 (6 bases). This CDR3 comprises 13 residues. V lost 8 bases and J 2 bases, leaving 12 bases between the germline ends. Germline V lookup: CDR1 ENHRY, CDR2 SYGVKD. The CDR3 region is CAIGGTTQETQYF. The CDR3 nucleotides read TGTGCCATCGGTGGGACAACACAAGAGACCCAGTACTTC.

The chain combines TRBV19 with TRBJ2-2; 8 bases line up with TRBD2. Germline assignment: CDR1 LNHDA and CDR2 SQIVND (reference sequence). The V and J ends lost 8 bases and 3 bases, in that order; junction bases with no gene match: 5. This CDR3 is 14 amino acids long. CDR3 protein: CASESGSHTGELFF. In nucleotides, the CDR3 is TGTGCCAGTGAAAGCGGGAGTCACACCGGGGAGCTGTTTTTT.

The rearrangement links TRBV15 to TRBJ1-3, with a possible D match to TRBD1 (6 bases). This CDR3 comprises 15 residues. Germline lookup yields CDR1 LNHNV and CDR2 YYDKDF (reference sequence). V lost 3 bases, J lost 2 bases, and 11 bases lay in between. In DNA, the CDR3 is TGTGCCACCAGCAGTACCACAGGGACTGGAAACACCATATATTTT. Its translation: CATSSTTGTGNTIYF.

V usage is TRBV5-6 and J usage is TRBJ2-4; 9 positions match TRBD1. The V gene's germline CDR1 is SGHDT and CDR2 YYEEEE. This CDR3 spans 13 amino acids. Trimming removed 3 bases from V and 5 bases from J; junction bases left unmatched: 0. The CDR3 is CASSWTGENIQYF. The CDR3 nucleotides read TGTGCCAGCAGCTGGACAGGGGAAAACATTCAGTACTTC.

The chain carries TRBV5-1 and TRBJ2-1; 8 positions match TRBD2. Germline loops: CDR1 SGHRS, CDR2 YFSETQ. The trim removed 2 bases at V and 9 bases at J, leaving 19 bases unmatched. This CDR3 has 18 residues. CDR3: CASSFDPPSSGSSPEQFF. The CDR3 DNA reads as TGCGCCAGCAGCTTCGACCCACCGTCTAGCGGGTCCTCTCCTGAGCAGTTCTTC.

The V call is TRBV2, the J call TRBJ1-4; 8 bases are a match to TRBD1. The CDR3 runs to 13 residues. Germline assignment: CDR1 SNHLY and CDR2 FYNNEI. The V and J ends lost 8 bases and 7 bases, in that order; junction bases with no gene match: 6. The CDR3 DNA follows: TGTGCCAGCGTGGCAGGGGGCCCTGAAAAACTGTTTTTT. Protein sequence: CASVAGGPEKLFF.

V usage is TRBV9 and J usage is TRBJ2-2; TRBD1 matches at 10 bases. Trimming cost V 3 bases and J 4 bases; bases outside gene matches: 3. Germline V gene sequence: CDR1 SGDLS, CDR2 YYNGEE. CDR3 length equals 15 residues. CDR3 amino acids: CASSAGTGVTGELFF. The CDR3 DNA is TGTGCCAGCAGCGCAGGGACAGGGGTCACCGGGGAGCTGTTTTTT.

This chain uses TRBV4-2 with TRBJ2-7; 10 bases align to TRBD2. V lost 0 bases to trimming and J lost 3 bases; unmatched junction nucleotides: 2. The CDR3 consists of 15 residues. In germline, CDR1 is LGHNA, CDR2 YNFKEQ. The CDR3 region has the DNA TGTGCCAGCAGCCAAGATGGGACTAGCGACTACGAGCAGTACTTC. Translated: CASSQDGTSDYEQYF.

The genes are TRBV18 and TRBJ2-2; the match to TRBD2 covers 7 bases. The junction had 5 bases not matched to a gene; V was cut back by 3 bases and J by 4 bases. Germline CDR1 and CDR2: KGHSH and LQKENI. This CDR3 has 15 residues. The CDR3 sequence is CASSPASGGTGELFF. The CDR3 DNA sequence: TGTGCCAGCTCACCGGCTAGCGGAGGCACCGGGGAGCTGTTTTTT.

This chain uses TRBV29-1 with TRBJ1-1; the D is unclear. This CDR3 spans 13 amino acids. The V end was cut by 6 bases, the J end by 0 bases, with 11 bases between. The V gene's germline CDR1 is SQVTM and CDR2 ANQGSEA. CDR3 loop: CSVNRGMNTEAFF. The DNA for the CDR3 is TGCAGCGTAAATCGCGGGATGAACACTGAAGCTTTCTTT.

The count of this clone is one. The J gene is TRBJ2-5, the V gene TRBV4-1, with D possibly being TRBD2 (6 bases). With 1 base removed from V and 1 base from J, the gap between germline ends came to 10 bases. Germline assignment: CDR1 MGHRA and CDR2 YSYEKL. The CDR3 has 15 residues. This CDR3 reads CASSQVGGVQETQYF. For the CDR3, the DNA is TGCGCCAGCAGCCAAGTGGGCGGGGTCCAAGAGACCCAGTACTTC.

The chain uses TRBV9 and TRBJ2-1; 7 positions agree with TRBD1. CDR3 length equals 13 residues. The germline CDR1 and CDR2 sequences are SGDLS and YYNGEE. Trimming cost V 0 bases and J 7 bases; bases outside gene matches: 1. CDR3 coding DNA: TGTGCCAGCAGCGTAGACAGGGGAAATGAGCAGTTCTTC. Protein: CASSVDRGNEQFF.

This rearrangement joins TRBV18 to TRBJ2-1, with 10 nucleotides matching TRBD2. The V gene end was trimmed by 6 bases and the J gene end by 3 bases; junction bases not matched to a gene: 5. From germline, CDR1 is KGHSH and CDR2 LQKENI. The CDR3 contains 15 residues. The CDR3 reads CASSPGLANYNEQFF. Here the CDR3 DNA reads TGTGCCAGCTCGCCGGGACTAGCGAACTACAATGAGCAGTTCTTC.